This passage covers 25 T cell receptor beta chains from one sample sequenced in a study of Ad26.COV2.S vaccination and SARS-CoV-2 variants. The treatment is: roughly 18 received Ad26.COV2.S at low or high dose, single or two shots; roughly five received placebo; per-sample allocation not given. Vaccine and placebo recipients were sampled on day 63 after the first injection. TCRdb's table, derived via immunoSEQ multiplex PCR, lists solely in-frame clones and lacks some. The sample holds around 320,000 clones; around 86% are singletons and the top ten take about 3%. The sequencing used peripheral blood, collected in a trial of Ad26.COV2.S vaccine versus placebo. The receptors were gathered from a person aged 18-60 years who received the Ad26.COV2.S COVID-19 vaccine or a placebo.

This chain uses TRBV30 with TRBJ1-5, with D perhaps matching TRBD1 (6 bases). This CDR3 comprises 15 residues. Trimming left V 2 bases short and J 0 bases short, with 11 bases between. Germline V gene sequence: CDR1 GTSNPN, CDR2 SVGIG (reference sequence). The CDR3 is CAWSKGDYSNQPQHF. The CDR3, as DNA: TGTGCCTGGAGTAAGGGGGACTATAGCAATCAGCCCCAGCATTTT.

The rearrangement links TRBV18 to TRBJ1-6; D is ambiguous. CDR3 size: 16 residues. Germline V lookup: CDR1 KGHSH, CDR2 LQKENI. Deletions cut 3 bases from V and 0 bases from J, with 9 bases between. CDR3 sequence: CASSPTASSYNSPLHF. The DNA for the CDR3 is TGTGCCAGCTCACCGACCGCGAGCTCCTATAATTCACCCCTCCACTTT.

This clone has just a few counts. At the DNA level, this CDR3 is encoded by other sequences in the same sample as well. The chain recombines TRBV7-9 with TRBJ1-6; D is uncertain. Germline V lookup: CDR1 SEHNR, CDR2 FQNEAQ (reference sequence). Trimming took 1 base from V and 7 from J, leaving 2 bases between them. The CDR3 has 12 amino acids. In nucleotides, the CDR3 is TGTGCCAGCAGCTTAGAAAATTCACCCCTCCACTTT. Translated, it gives CASSLENSPLHF.

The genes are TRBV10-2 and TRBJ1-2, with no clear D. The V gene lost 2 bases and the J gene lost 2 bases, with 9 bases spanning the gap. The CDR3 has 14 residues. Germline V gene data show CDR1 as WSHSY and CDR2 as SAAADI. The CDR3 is CASSEMGNNYGYTF. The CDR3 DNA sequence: TGCGCCAGCAGTGAGATGGGGAACAACTATGGCTACACCTTC.

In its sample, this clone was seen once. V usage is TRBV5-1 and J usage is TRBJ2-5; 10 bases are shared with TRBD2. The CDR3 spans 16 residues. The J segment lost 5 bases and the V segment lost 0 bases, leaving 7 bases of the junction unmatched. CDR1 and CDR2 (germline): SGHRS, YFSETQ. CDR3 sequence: CASSLGAASGGETQYF. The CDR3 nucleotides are TGCGCCAGCAGCTTGGGGGCGGCTAGCGGGGGTGAGACCCAGTACTTC.

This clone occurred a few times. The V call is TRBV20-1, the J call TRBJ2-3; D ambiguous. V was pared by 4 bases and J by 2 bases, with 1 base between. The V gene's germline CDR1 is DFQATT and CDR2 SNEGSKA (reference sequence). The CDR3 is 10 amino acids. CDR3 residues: CSANTDTQYF. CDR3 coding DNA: TGCAGTGCTAACACAGATACGCAGTATTTT.

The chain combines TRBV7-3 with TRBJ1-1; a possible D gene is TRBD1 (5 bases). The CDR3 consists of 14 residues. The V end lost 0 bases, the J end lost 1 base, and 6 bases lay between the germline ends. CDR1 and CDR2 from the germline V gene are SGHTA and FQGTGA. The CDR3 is CASSLTGGNTEAFF. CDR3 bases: TGTGCCAGCAGCTTAACCGGGGGGAACACTGAAGCTTTCTTT.

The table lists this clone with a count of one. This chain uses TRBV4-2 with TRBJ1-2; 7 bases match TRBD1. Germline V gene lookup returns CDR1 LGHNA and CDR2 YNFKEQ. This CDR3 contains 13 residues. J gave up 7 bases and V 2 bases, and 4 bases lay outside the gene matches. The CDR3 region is CASSQLTGPGYTF. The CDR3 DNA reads TGTGCCAGCAGCCAACTGACAGGGCCTGGCTACACCTTC.

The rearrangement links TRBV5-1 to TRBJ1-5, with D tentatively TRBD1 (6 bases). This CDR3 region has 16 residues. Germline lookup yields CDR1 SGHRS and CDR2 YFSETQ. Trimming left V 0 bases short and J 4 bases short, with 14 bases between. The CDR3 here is CASSLGAGTSNQPQHF. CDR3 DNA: TGCGCCAGCAGCTTGGGGGCCGGGACAAGTAATCAGCCCCAGCATTTT.

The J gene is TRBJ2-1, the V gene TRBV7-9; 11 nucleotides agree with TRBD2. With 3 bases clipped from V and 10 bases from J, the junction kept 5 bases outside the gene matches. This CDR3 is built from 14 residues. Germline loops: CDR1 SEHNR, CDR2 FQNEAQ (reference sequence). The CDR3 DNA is TGTGCCAGCAGCTTTTTGACTAGCGGGGACGAGCAGTTCTTC. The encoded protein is CASSFLTSGDEQFF.

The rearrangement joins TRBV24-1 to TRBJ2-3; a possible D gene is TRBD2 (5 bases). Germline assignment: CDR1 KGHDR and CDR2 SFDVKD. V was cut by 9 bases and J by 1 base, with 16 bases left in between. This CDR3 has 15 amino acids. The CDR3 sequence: CATGSSLLGTDTQYF. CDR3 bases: TGTGCCACCGGGAGCAGTTTGCTGGGCACAGATACGCAGTATTTT.

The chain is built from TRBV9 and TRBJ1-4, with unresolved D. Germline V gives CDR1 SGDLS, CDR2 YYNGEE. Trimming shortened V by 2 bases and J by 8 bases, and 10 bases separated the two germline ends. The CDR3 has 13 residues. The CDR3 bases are TGTGCCAGCAGCGTTCAGGCGGAGGAAAAACTGTTTTTT. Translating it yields CASSVQAEEKLFF.

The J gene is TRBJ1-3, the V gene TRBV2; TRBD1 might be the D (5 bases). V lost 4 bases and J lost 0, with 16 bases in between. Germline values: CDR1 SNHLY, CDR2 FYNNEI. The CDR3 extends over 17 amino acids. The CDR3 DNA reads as TGTGCCAGCAGTGCTTTACAGGTGGTTTCCTCTGGAAACACCATATATTTT. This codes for CASSALQVVSSGNTIYF.

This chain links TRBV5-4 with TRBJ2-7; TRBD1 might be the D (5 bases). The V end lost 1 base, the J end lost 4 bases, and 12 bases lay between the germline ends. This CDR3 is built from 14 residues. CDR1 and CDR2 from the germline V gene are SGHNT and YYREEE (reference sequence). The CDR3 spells CASSLMTAIYEQYF. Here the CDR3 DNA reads TGTGCCAGCAGCTTGATGACAGCGATATACGAGCAGTACTTC.

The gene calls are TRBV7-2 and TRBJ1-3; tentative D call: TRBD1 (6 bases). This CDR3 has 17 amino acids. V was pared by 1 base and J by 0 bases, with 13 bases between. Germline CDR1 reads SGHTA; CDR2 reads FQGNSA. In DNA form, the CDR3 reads TGTGCCAGCAGCTTAGTTAACAGGGCTAGCTCTGGAAACACCATATATTTT. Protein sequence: CASSLVNRASSGNTIYF.

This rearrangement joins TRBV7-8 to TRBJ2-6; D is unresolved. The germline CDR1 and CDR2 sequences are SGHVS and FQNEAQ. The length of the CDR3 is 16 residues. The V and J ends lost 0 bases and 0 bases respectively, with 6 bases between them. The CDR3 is CASSLALNSGANVLTF. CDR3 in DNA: TGTGCCAGCAGCTTAGCCCTGAACTCTGGGGCCAACGTCCTGACTTTC.

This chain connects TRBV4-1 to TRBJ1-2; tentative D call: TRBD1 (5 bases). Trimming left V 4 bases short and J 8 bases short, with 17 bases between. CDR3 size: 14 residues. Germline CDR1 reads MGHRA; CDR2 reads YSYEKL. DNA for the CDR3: TGCGCCAGCAGCCTGAACCAGGGACCAGACGGCTACACCTTC. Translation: CASSLNQGPDGYTF.

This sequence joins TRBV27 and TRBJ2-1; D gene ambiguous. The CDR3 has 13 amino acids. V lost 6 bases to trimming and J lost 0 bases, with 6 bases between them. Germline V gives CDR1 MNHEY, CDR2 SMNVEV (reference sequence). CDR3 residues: CASRPSSYNEQFF. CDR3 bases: TGTGCCAGCAGGCCCAGCTCCTACAATGAGCAGTTCTTC.

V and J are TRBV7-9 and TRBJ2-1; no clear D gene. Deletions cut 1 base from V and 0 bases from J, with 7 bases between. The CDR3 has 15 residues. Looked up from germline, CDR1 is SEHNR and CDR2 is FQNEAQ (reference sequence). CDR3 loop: CASSLDPGSYNEQFF. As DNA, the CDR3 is TGTGCCAGCAGCTTAGACCCCGGCTCCTACAATGAGCAGTTCTTC.

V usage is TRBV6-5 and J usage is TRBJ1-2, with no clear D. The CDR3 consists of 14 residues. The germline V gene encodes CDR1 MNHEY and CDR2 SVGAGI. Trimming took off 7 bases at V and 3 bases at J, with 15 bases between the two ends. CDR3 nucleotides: TGTGCCAGCACCCCGTACGGAGAACACTATGGCTACACCTTC. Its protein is CASTPYGEHYGYTF.

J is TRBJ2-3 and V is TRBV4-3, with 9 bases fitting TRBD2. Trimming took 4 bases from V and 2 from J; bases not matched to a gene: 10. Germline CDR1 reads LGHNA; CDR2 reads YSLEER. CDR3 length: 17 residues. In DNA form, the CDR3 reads TGCGCCAGCAGCCCGCAGGCTAGCGGGACGTTCACAGATACGCAGTATTTT. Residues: CASSPQASGTFTDTQYF.

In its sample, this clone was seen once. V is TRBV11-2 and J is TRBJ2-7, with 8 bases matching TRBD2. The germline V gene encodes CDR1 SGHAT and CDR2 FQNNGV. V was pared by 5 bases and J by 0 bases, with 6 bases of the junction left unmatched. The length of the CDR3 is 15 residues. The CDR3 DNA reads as TGTGCCAGCAGCCTGCGGGGGGCCAGCTCCTACGAGCAGTACTTC. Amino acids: CASSLRGASSYEQYF.

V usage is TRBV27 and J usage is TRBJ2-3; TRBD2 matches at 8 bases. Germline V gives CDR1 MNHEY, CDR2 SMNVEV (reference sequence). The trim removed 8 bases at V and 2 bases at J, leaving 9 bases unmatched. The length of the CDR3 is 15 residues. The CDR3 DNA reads TGTGCCAGCCGGGGGGGGCGTCCCCCCACAGATACGCAGTATTTT. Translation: CASRGGRPPTDTQYF.

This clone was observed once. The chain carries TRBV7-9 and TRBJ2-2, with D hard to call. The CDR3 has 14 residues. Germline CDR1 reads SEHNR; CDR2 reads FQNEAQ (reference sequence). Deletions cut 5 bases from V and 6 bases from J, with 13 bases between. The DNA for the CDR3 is TGTGCCAGCAGCCCCTCCACCGGGTCCGGGGAGCTGTTTTTT. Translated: CASSPSTGSGELFF.

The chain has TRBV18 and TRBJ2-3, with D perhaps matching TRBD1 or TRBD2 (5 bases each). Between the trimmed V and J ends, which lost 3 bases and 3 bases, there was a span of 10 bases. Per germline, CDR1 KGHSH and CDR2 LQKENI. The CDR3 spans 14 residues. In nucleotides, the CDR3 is TGTGCCAGCTCACCTCTAGCAGGGACAGATACGCAGTATTTT. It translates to CASSPLAGTDTQYF.